At least ten counts were recorded for the clone carrying this T cell receptor beta chain. The antigen is undetermined. The data stem from a study of T-cell reconstitution after alpha-beta-depleted transplantation in children. Study results and limitations: The origin of alpha-beta T cells about two months after transplant was reportedly several hundred expanded graft clones. At the one-year point after transplant, T-cell counts and TCRbeta diversity were found to come mostly from T cells that had been newly produced. From surviving recipient T cells and thymic progenitors came the high day-60 TCRbeta diversity observed in some patients.

V dropped 7 bases and J dropped 0; count of bases not matched to a gene: 12. Germline CDR1 is SQVTM and CDR2 is ANQGSEA. The CDR3 is 16 residues long. A TCRbeta library incorporating unique molecular identifiers was prepared. TCRdb re-derived calls from the PCR reads in MiXCR, one entry per CDR3 protein. In the table there are about 240,000 distinct CDR3 sequences, roughly 26% of which are singletons. The V call is TRBV29-1, the J call TRBJ2-1; the match to TRBD2 covers 7 bases. Source: PBMCs, taken before TCRalphabeta/CD19-depleted stem cell transplant. This receptor was obtained from a girl aged 2 to 10 with Fanconi anemia, due to receive a stem cell transplant. As DNA, the CDR3 is TGCAGCGCCGGGGGGTGGGGCGGGAGCTCCTACAATGAGCAGTTCTTC. Protein sequence: CSAGGWGGSSYNEQFF.